What follows are 23 T cell receptor beta chains derived from one specimen sequenced in a study of T cells in Graves' hyperthyroidism and ophthalmopathy. Template material for amplifying TCR beta CDR3 regions consisted of RNA transcripts. The HTBI primer set drove a first-round RT-PCR of the TCR CDR3. MiXCR, run by TCRdb on the multiplex PCR reads, gives a single entry per CDR3 protein. The table lists roughly 800,000 distinct CDR3 sequences, roughly 40% of them singletons. Specimen: blood. These TCRs come from a man aged 18 to 30 with Graves' hyperthyroidism.

The chain couples TRBV5-1 to TRBJ1-4; 7 positions match TRBD1. Losses at the gene ends were 3 bases for V and 7 bases for J; bases not matched to a gene: 9. This CDR3 contains 15 residues. CDR1 and CDR2 (germline): SGHRS, YFSETQ. The CDR3 loop reads CASSYWAGGGEKLFF. The CDR3 DNA is TGCGCCAGCAGCTACTGGGCAGGGGGAGGTGAAAAACTGTTTTTT.

Worth noting for this clonotype: Germline and junction disagree at one end, which may indicate a read error. The chain links TRBV10-2 to TRBJ2-2, with D uncertain. This CDR3 has 14 residues. CDR1 WSHSY and CDR2 SAAADI come from the germline V gene. The CDR3 nucleotides are TGTGCCAGCAGTGAAAGGGTCGGGACCGGGGAGCTGTTTTTT. Protein: CASSERVGTGELFF.

To note about this clonotype: A read error may produce the germline difference seen at one junction end. The CDR3 here is CASSLKGAYEQHF. The CDR3 region has the DNA TGTGCCAGCAGCTTAAAAGGGGCGTACGAGCAGCACTTC. This rearrangement joins TRBV7-3 to TRBJ2-7; tentatively, D is TRBD1 (5 bases). CDR3 length equals 13 residues. CDR1 and CDR2 from the germline V gene are SGHTA and FQGTGA.

This sequence joins TRBV12-3 or TRBV12-4 and TRBJ2-5; D ambiguous. Trimming took off 4 bases at V and 5 bases at J, with 17 bases between the two ends. The CDR3 sequence is 15 residues long. For the CDR3, the DNA is TGTGCCAGCAGTTGGACCGGGCCCGAGGAGGAGACCCAGTACTTC. This sequence encodes CASSWTGPEEETQYF.

At least ten counts were recorded for this clonotype. The J gene is TRBJ1-1, the V gene TRBV9; D possibly corresponds to TRBD1 (6 bases). CDR3 length: 14 residues. Germline V gives CDR1 SGDLS, CDR2 YYNGEE. V was cut by 2 bases and J by 0 bases, with 8 bases left in between. The CDR3 nucleotides are TGTGCCAGCAGCGTTACAGGGATGAACACTGAAGCTTTCTTT. This codes for CASSVTGMNTEAFF.

In its sample, this clonotype was seen once. This chain connects TRBV20-1 to TRBJ1-4, with TRBD1 identical over 7 bases. Germline lookup yields CDR1 DFQATT and CDR2 SNEGSKA (reference sequence). The CDR3 runs 10 residues. The DNA of the CDR3 is TGCGGACAGGTGAATGAAAAACTGTTTTTT. Amino acids: CGQVNEKLFF.

In its sample, this clonotype was seen many times. This sequence joins TRBV11-3 and TRBJ2-2, with D perhaps TRBD1 (5 bases). V dropped 5 bases and J dropped 0 bases, with 7 bases sitting between them. There are 14 residues in the CDR3. CDR1 is SGHNT and CDR2 is YENEEA in the germline V gene. The CDR3 bases are TGTGCCAGCAGCGCACAGGCGAACACCGGGGAGCTGTTTTTT. It translates to CASSAQANTGELFF.

The V gene is TRBV11-2, the J gene TRBJ2-6; a weak D match, TRBD2 (5 bases). Germline CDR1 and CDR2: SGHAT and FQNNGV. Trimming left V 0 bases short and J 2 bases short, with 11 bases between. The CDR3 spans 17 residues. The CDR3 DNA sequence: TGTGCCAGCAGCTTAGAACGGGATACCGCTGGGGCCAACGTCCTGACTTTC. It codes for CASSLERDTAGANVLTF.

Note on this clonotype: Given a much more abundant clone one base away, this may be a read error. DNA for the CDR3: TGTGCCAGCACGCTAGACAGTGGGAACTATGGCTACACCTTC. It is translated as CASTLDSGNYGYTF. The rearrangement links TRBV7-9 to TRBJ1-2, with D possibly matching TRBD1 (5 bases). Trimming took off 7 bases at V and 2 bases at J, with 14 bases between the two ends. The CDR3 is 14 residues long. Germline loops: CDR1 SEHNR, CDR2 FQNEAQ (reference sequence).

The chain links TRBV24-1 to TRBJ1-2; D gene unclear. Trimming pared 2 bases from V and 8 bases from J, leaving 8 bases between. CDR1 is KGHDR and CDR2 is SFDVKD in the germline V gene. CDR3 length equals 12 residues. The CDR3 DNA reads as TGTGCCACCAGTGATTCCGCTGGCGGCTACACCTTC. Protein: CATSDSAGGYTF.

Regarding this clonotype: The CDR3 does not end in the conserved phenylalanine or tryptophan, so this is likely a read error. No DNA is shown, since the ends of the CDR3 on it are uncertain; the CDR3 is the one TCRdb lists. The V call is TRBV5-6, the J call TRBJ1-2. Germline-derived CDR1 and CDR2 are SGHDT and YYEEEE. The CDR3 region is 8 residues in length, termini included. CDR3 amino acids: CASSLGVL.

This clonotype has only a few counts. The gene calls are TRBV2 and TRBJ1-4; 7 bases align to TRBD1. The CDR3 extends over 15 amino acids. In germline, CDR1 is SNHLY, CDR2 FYNNEI. V lost 7 bases, J lost 8 bases, and 13 bases stayed unmatched. The CDR3, as DNA: TGTGCCAGCATCCTAGTCGACAGGGTGTACGAAAAACTGTTTTTT. Protein: CASILVDRVYEKLFF.

In its sample, this clonotype was seen many times. The chain recombines TRBV7-2 with TRBJ1-3; D is unresolved. V gave up 5 bases and J gave up 7 bases, with 15 bases separating them. The CDR3 totals 14 residues. CDR1 and CDR2 (germline): SGHTA, FQGNSA. The CDR3 sequence is CASSRADVRNTIYF. The CDR3 coding sequence is TGTGCCAGCAGCAGGGCCGACGTCAGGAACACCATATATTTT.

The CDR3: CASSSIRTWDTQYF. In DNA form, the CDR3 reads TGTGCCAGCAGCTCCATCCGGACATGGGATACGCAGTATTTT. V gene TRBV7-2 combines with J gene TRBJ2-3; a weak D match, TRBD1 (5 bases). The germline V and J ends were trimmed by 4 bases and 6 bases, with 14 bases remaining between them. The CDR3 is 14 residues long. Germline V gene data show CDR1 as SGHTA and CDR2 as FQGNSA.

The table lists this clonotype with many counts. The chain recombines TRBV10-3 with TRBJ1-1, with 9 nucleotides matching TRBD1. CDR1 and CDR2 from the germline V gene are ENHRY and SYGVKD. The CDR3 covers 16 residues. Unmatched junction bases numbered 12, after V lost 10 bases and J lost 0 bases. The CDR3 DNA reads as TGTGCCACCGCCGGGACAGGGACCGGCATGAACACTGAAGCTTTCTTT. Amino acid sequence: CATAGTGTGMNTEAFF.

Regarding this clonotype: One base away lies a much larger clone, so this may be a sequencing read error. The chain couples TRBV10-3 to TRBJ1-1; possibly TRBD1 for D (5 bases). CDR3 size: 15 residues. CDR1 is ENHRY and CDR2 is SYGVKD in the germline V gene. The DNA for the CDR3 is TGTGCCAGCAGTCTCTTGGGACCGGCGGACACTGAAGCTTTCTTT. This codes for CASSLLGPADTEAFF.

In this sample, this clonotype turned up a few times. This chain joins TRBV7-2 and TRBJ2-5; TRBD1 aligns across 7 bases. The J segment lost 7 bases and the V segment lost 5 bases, leaving 16 bases of the junction unmatched. The CDR3 consists of 16 residues. CDR1 and CDR2 from the germline V gene are SGHTA and FQGNSA. The CDR3: CASSPRPGQQAVTQYF. CDR3 coding DNA: TGTGCCAGCAGCCCCCGCCCGGGACAGCAGGCGGTGACCCAGTACTTC.

CDR3 amino acids: CASSPQTGGDTQYF. The CDR3 bases are TGTGCCAGCAGCCCGCAAACTGGCGGAGATACGCAGTATTTT. V usage is TRBV7-9 and J usage is TRBJ2-3; D not resolved. Trimming shortened V by 5 bases and J by 5 bases, and 14 bases separated the two germline ends. Germline V CDR1 and CDR2: SEHNR, FQNEAQ (reference sequence). This CDR3 has 14 amino acids.

To note about this clonotype: A much larger clone lies one base from this, so it may be a read error. The chain joins TRBV12-3 or TRBV12-4 to TRBJ1-1; the D gene is possibly TRBD1 (6 bases). Trimming shortened V by 7 bases and J by 1 base, and 13 bases separated the two germline ends. There are 14 residues in the CDR3. The CDR3: CASTLRGRNTEAFF. The CDR3 DNA follows: TGTGCCAGCACCCTGAGGGGGAGGAACACTGAAGCTTTCTTT.

In its sample, this clonotype was seen a few times. This chain uses TRBV9 with TRBJ1-3; no clear D gene. This CDR3 contains 14 residues. The germline CDR1 and CDR2 sequences are SGDLS and YYNGEE. Trimming left V 4 bases short and J 0 bases short, with 8 bases between. CDR3 sequence: CASSPVISGNTIYF. The CDR3, as DNA: TGTGCCAGCAGCCCGGTCATCTCTGGAAACACCATATATTTT.

J is TRBJ2-7 and V is TRBV20-1; maybe TRBD1 (6 bases). The CDR3 is 13 amino acids. V was trimmed by 5 bases and J by 0 bases, leaving 11 bases between them. Germline V gene sequence: CDR1 DFQATT, CDR2 SNEGSKA (reference sequence). CDR3 DNA sequence: TGCAGTGCTGGGGACAAGAGCTCCTACGAGCAGTACTTC. Translation: CSAGDKSSYEQYF.

J is TRBJ1-4 and V is TRBV7-2; tentatively, D is TRBD1 (6 bases). Trimming cost V 4 bases and J 5 bases, with 14 bases left between them. This CDR3 comprises 15 residues. The germline V gene encodes CDR1 SGHTA and CDR2 FQGNSA. CDR3 residues: CASSSGVRGNEKLFF. The CDR3, as DNA: TGTGCCAGCAGCTCCGGAGTCAGGGGAAATGAAAAACTGTTTTTT.

On this clonotype: A much bigger clone sits one base away, suggesting this may be a read error. The chain is built from TRBV7-9 and TRBJ2-6; 8 bases line up with TRBD1. Germline values: CDR1 SEHNR, CDR2 FQNEAQ (reference sequence). This CDR3 contains 17 residues. CDR3 nucleotide sequence: TGTGCCAGCAGCTTAACGGGCAGGGGGCAGGGGGCCGACGTCCTGACTTTC. Amino acid sequence: CASSLTGRGQGADVLTF. Looking up the rest from reference TRBV7-9 and TRBJ2-6 gives the full variable domain: DTGVSQNPRHKITKRGQNVTFRCDPISEHNRLYWYRQTLGQGPEFLTYFQNEAQLEKSRLLSDRFSAERPKGSFSTLEIQRTEQGDSAMYLCASSLTGRGQGADVLTFGAGSRLTVL.